The 10 T cell receptor beta chains listed next were all sequenced from one sample in a study of shared clonotypes between healthy human individuals. Repertoires were generated with immunoSEQ multiplex PCR, while TCRdb's copy carries only in-frame clones and drops some. This sample yields roughly 2,300,000 clones, of which about 90% are seen a single time; 0.3% to 0.4% belongs to the top ten. The sequenced material came from naive CD4+ T cells from PBMCs. Sample subset: CD45RA+ positively selected. The receptors were gathered from a man in his late teens or twenties in good health. Some clones in this sample may be carry-over from other donors' samples.

A word on this clone: The same CDR3 can be traced to other DNA sequences in this sample. The genes are TRBV18 and TRBJ1-1; D is unresolved. V lost 0 bases, J lost 0 bases, and 8 bases lay in between. The CDR3 covers 15 residues. Looked up from germline, CDR1 is KGHSH and CDR2 is LQKENI. CDR3 coding DNA: TGTGCCAGCTCACCACCCTGGGGAGTGAACACTGAAGCTTTCTTT. The encoded protein is CASSPPWGVNTEAFF.

V and J are TRBV6-5 and TRBJ1-1, with TRBD1 as a possible D gene (6 bases). The CDR3 has 15 residues. CDR1 and CDR2 from the germline V gene are MNHEY and SVGAGI. V was shortened by 5 bases and J by 0 bases, with 13 bases between the two germline ends. CDR3 amino acids: CASSRSPGVNTEAFF. In nucleotides, the CDR3 is TGTGCCAGCAGTAGATCCCCAGGGGTGAACACTGAAGCTTTCTTT.

The chain combines TRBV7-9 with TRBJ2-1, with a tentative D call TRBD1 (5 bases). V was pared by 6 bases and J by 10 bases, with 10 bases between. Germline CDR1 reads SEHNR; CDR2 reads FQNEAQ (reference sequence). The CDR3 is 11 residues long. As DNA, the CDR3 is TGTGCCAGCAGTCGAAGGACAGAGCAGTTCTTC. Translation gives CASSRRTEQFF.

A single count supports this clone. The V gene is TRBV2, the J gene TRBJ2-2; D is unclear. Germline V lookup: CDR1 SNHLY, CDR2 FYNNEI. The V and J ends lost 1 base and 3 bases respectively, with 3 bases between them. The CDR3 contains 13 residues. As DNA, the CDR3 is TGTGCCAGCAGTGAAGTCGACACCGGGGAGCTGTTTTTT. Residues: CASSEVDTGELFF. Complete variable domain (other parts from reference TRBV2 and TRBJ2-2): EPEVTQTPSHQVTQMGQEVILRCVPISNHLYFYWYRQILGQKVEFLVSFYNNEISEKSEIFDDQFSVERPDGSNFTLKIRSTKLEDSAMYFCASSEVDTGELFFGEGSRLTVL.

The chain links TRBV7-2 to TRBJ2-1; D remains unclear. The CDR3 is made up of 13 amino acids. Germline V lookup: CDR1 SGHTA, CDR2 FQGNSA. V lost 1 base to trimming and J lost 12 bases, with 13 bases between them. Written as DNA, the CDR3 is TGTGCCAGCAGCTTAGAAGCAGCGCCAAGGCAGTTCTTC. Protein product: CASSLEAAPRQFF.

On this clone: This same CDR3 is encoded by further DNA sequences in the sample. V gene TRBV7-3 combines with J gene TRBJ2-3; D uncertain. CDR1 SGHTA and CDR2 FQGTGA come from the germline V gene. The V end lost 2 bases, the J end lost 5 bases, and 5 bases lay between the germline ends. The CDR3 spans 12 residues. The chain's CDR3 is CASSLVGDTQYF. For the CDR3, the DNA is TGTGCCAGCAGCTTAGTAGGAGATACGCAGTATTTT.

The chain joins TRBV30 to TRBJ2-1, with D unresolved. V dropped 8 bases and J dropped 9 bases, with 14 bases sitting between them. The germline gives CDR1 GTSNPN, CDR2 SVGIG (reference sequence). The CDR3 covers 11 residues. Written as DNA, the CDR3 is TGTGCCGGAAGGAGTGAGATTGAGCAGTTCTTC. It translates to CAGRSEIEQFF. The whole variable domain, remainder taken from reference TRBV30 and TRBJ2-1, is SQTIHQWPATLVQPVGSPLSLECTVEGTSNPNLYWYRQAAGRGLQLLFYSVGIGQISSEVPQNLSASRPQDRQFILSSKKLLLSDSGFYLCAGRSEIEQFFGPGTRLTVL.

The rearrangement links TRBV7-2 to TRBJ2-7, with 10 bases aligning to TRBD1. J lost 3 bases, V lost 4 bases, and 3 bases had no gene match. The CDR3 is made up of 14 amino acids. Looked up from germline, CDR1 is SGHTA and CDR2 is FQGNSA. The CDR3 DNA follows: TGTGCCAGCAGCTGGGACAGGGGCGACTACGAGCAGTACTTC. Encoded protein: CASSWDRGDYEQYF.

V usage is TRBV27 and J usage is TRBJ2-7; 11 positions match TRBD2. Germline V CDR1 and CDR2: MNHEY, SMNVEV (reference sequence). The CDR3 runs 15 residues. The ends lost 2 bases at V and 3 bases at J; junction bases unmatched: 3. CDR3: CASSLVLAGVYEQYF. The CDR3 DNA reads TGTGCCAGCAGTTTAGTACTAGCGGGAGTCTACGAGCAGTACTTC.

This rearrangement joins TRBV6-1 to TRBJ1-2; 9 bases fit TRBD1. This CDR3 comprises 14 residues. From germline, CDR1 is MNHNS and CDR2 SASEGT. Trimming cost V 8 bases and J 2 bases; bases outside gene matches: 6. DNA for the CDR3: TGTGCCAGCGAAACAGGGGGCGCAAACTATGGCTACACCTTC. Its translation: CASETGGANYGYTF.